Below are 26 T cell receptor beta chains sequenced from a single sample in a study of blood T cell repertoires in COVID-19. Repertoires were generated with immunoSEQ multiplex PCR, while TCRdb's copy carries only in-frame clones and drops some. This repertoire shows some 180,000 clones, around 86% found once; its top ten account for about 2.6%. Sequences were obtained from peripheral blood. The receptor set was obtained from an elderly woman with COVID-19, enrolled during active disease.

V and J are TRBV7-8 and TRBJ1-2, with 10 bases aligning to TRBD1. CDR1 and CDR2 (germline): SGHVS, FQNEAQ. The CDR3 contains 16 residues. V lost 0 bases and J lost 5; bases outside the gene matches: 6. The CDR3, as DNA: TGTGCCAGCAGCTTAGCGGGGACAGGGGTAATGTATGGCTACACCTTC. It specifies CASSLAGTGVMYGYTF.

The chain carries TRBV3-1 (or the pseudogene TRBV3-2) and TRBJ2-1; tentatively, D is TRBD1 (5 bases). CDR3 length: 15 amino acids. Per the germline V gene, CDR1 is LGHDT and CDR2 is YNNKEL (reference sequence). The V and J ends lost 7 bases and 2 bases respectively, with 15 bases between them. The CDR3 coding sequence is TGTGCCAGCACCCCGACAAGGGGAACCTACAATGAGCAGTTCTTC. Its protein product is CASTPTRGTYNEQFF.

This chain uses TRBV28 with TRBJ2-1, with D maybe TRBD1 (6 bases). The CDR3 is 14 residues long. From germline, CDR1 is MDHEN and CDR2 SYDVKM. V was pared by 4 bases and J by 9 bases, with 16 bases between. CDR3 sequence (DNA): TGTGCCAGCAGTTCGCAAACAGGGTTTACTGAGCAGTTCTTC. This translates into CASSSQTGFTEQFF. The variable domain in full, with the rest retrieved from reference TRBV28 and TRBJ2-1, is DVKVTQSSRYLVKRTGEKVFLECVQDMDHENMFWYRQDPGLGLRLIYFSYDVKMKEKGDIPEGYSVSREKKERFSLILESASTNQTSMYLCASSSQTGFTEQFFGPGTRLTVL.

This chain links TRBV7-2 with TRBJ2-7; D is perhaps TRBD1 (6 bases). This CDR3 is built from 13 residues. V lost 2 bases, J lost 6 bases, and 11 bases lay in between. CDR1 is SGHTA and CDR2 is FQGNSA in the germline V gene. The chain's CDR3 is CASSLNQGSEQYF. The DNA of the CDR3 is TGTGCCAGCAGCTTAAACCAGGGGAGCGAGCAGTACTTC.

The rearrangement joins TRBV15 to TRBJ2-7; TRBD2 might be the D (5 bases). Trimming left V 1 base short and J 1 base short, with 11 bases between. In germline, CDR1 is LNHNV, CDR2 YYDKDF (reference sequence). The CDR3 is 15 residues long. The CDR3 DNA is TGTGCCACCAGCAGAGTGGAGGTAGGATCCTACGAGCAGTACTTC. It translates to CATSRVEVGSYEQYF.

V usage is TRBV15 and J usage is TRBJ2-3; D gene ambiguous. From germline, CDR1 is LNHNV and CDR2 YYDKDF (reference sequence). Trimming removed 5 bases at V and 1 base at J, with 13 bases between. The CDR3 is made up of 15 amino acids. This chain's CDR3 is CATSPSALGTDTQYF. In DNA form, the CDR3 reads TGTGCCACCAGCCCCAGCGCATTGGGCACAGATACGCAGTATTTT. Full variable domain (rest looked up from reference TRBV15 and TRBJ2-3): DAMVIQNPRYQVTQFGKPVTLSCSQTLNHNVMYWYQQKSSQAPKLLFHYYDKDFNNEADTPDNFQSRRPNTSFCFLDIRSPGLGDTAMYLCATSPSALGTDTQYFGPGTRLTVL.

A single count supports this clone. In DNA, the CDR3 is TGTGCCAGCAGCCAGGGGGCGGAGGCTGGGGCCAACGTCCTGACTTTC. Translating gives CASSQGAEAGANVLTF. V usage is TRBV4-2 and J usage is TRBJ2-6; TRBD1 is a possible D gene (6 bases). The CDR3 consists of 16 residues. Germline V gene lookup returns CDR1 LGHNA and CDR2 YNFKEQ. With 3 bases removed from V and 2 bases from J, the gap between germline ends came to 11 bases.

This chain links TRBV19 with TRBJ1-2, with 9 positions matching TRBD1. Germline V gene data show CDR1 as LNHDA and CDR2 as SQIVND (reference sequence). V was clipped by 3 bases and J by 5 bases; unmatched bases: 7. The CDR3 spans 15 residues. The CDR3 here is CASSIDRGEHYGYTF. The CDR3 region has the DNA TGTGCCAGTAGTATTGACAGGGGGGAACATTATGGCTACACCTTC.

This clone was counted a single time. In DNA form, the CDR3 reads TGCGCCAGCAGACCCGGACAGGGGTCTCAGCCCCAGCATTTT. Translated: CASRPGQGSQPQHF. The rearrangement links TRBV5-1 to TRBJ1-5; TRBD1 matches 9 bases. The CDR3 consists of 14 residues. Per germline, CDR1 SGHRS and CDR2 YFSETQ. The ends lost 5 bases at V and 6 bases at J; junction bases unmatched: 6.

The rearrangement links TRBV4-1 to TRBJ2-5; the match to TRBD1 covers 9 bases. The V segment lost 4 bases and the J segment 4 bases; nucleotides outside the gene matches: 7. From germline, CDR1 is MGHRA and CDR2 YSYEKL. This CDR3 is built from 15 residues. The CDR3 DNA reads TGCGCCAGCAGCCTACAGGGACAGGGAGGAGAGACCCAGTACTTC. Translating gives CASSLQGQGGETQYF.

The V call is TRBV7-9, the J call TRBJ1-1; D is undetermined. This CDR3 has 11 amino acids. The V end was cut by 3 bases, the J end by 4 bases, with 3 bases between. The germline V gene encodes CDR1 SEHNR and CDR2 FQNEAQ (reference sequence). CDR3 bases: TGTGCCAGCAGCTTCATCACTGAAGCTTTCTTT. As protein: CASSFITEAFF.

The CDR3 DNA sequence: TGCGCCAGTAGGGAGGGGGGGAACTCACCCCTCCACTTT. Translating it yields CASREGGNSPLHF. The rearrangement joins TRBV4-1 to TRBJ1-6, with D perhaps matching TRBD1 (6 bases). Germline CDR1 MGHRA, CDR2 YSYEKL. With 9 bases removed from V and 10 bases from J, the gap between germline ends came to 16 bases. This CDR3 contains 13 residues.

This chain uses TRBV6-5 with TRBJ2-5, with TRBD1 as a possible D gene (5 bases). The germline CDR1 and CDR2 sequences are MNHEY and SVGAGI. The CDR3 is 14 residues long. Trimming took 7 bases from V and 3 from J, leaving 15 bases between them. The CDR3 nucleotides are TGTGCCAGCACCCGTATAGGGGCTGAAGAGACCCAGTACTTC. Translating gives CASTRIGAEETQYF.

The chain has TRBV13 and TRBJ1-3, with 9 positions matching TRBD1. The CDR3 length is 14 residues. V was clipped by 7 bases and J by 4 bases; unmatched bases: 5. CDR1 and CDR2 from the germline V gene are PRHDT and FYEKMQ (reference sequence). CDR3 DNA: TGTGCCAGCATAGGGACAGGGCAAGGAAACACCATATATTTT. Its protein is CASIGTGQGNTIYF.

The chain joins TRBV11-2 to TRBJ1-1; TRBD1 is a possible D gene (5 bases). CDR1 and CDR2 from the germline V gene are SGHAT and FQNNGV. Trimming removed 5 bases from V and 1 base from J, with 14 bases in between. The CDR3 contains 15 residues. DNA of the CDR3: TGTGCCAGCAGCCTATCCGGGACTGCGAACACTGAAGCTTTCTTT. Translation: CASSLSGTANTEAFF.

The chain employs TRBV11-2 and TRBJ1-1; D gene ambiguous. The germline gives CDR1 SGHAT, CDR2 FQNNGV. V lost 5 bases to trimming and J lost 11 bases, with 12 bases between them. The CDR3 length is 11 residues. This chain's CDR3 is CASSPRTGAFF. CDR3 in DNA: TGTGCCAGCAGCCCGAGGACTGGTGCTTTCTTT.

V is TRBV24-1 and J is TRBJ2-1, with 7 bases fitting TRBD2. V was pared by 1 base and J by 0 bases, with 5 bases of the junction left unmatched. There are 17 residues in the CDR3. Looked up from germline, CDR1 is KGHDR and CDR2 is SFDVKD. The CDR3 spells CATSDFPSGSSYNEQFF. The CDR3, as DNA: TGTGCCACCAGTGATTTCCCTAGCGGCAGCTCCTACAATGAGCAGTTCTTC.

The chain recombines TRBV27 with TRBJ1-4; D gene unclear. Germline V gives CDR1 MNHEY, CDR2 SMNVEV (reference sequence). The V end was cut by 5 bases, the J end by 7 bases, with 17 bases between. The CDR3 loop spans 15 amino acids. CDR3 in amino acids: CASSIFGSLVEKLFF. The CDR3, as DNA: TGTGCCAGCAGTATATTCGGGTCACTGGTTGAAAAACTGTTTTTT.

This clone was counted a single time. This chain uses TRBV7-2 with TRBJ1-1; D gene unclear. Germline V gene lookup returns CDR1 SGHTA and CDR2 FQGNSA. V was trimmed by 5 bases and J by 0 bases, leaving 7 bases between them. The CDR3 has 13 amino acids. The CDR3 here is CASSARLNTEAFF. The CDR3 region has the DNA TGTGCCAGCAGCGCCCGGTTGAACACTGAAGCTTTCTTT.

The chain joins TRBV27 to TRBJ2-2, with D uncertain. The V end was cut by 0 bases, the J end by 7 bases, with 6 bases between. This CDR3 is built from 13 residues. From germline, CDR1 is MNHEY and CDR2 SMNVEV (reference sequence). CDR3 nucleotide sequence: TGTGCCAGCAGTTTATCTTCGGTCGGGGAGCTGTTTTTT. Encoded protein: CASSLSSVGELFF.

The chain links TRBV9 to TRBJ2-1; TRBD2 might be the D (6 bases). The V and J ends lost 0 bases and 6 bases respectively, with 10 bases between them. The V gene's germline CDR1 is SGDLS and CDR2 YYNGEE. The CDR3 runs to 14 residues. CDR3 bases: TGTGCCAGCAGCGTAGGCGGGACTCTCAATGAGCAGTTCTTC. Amino acids: CASSVGGTLNEQFF. The full variable domain, in which reference TRBV9 and TRBJ2-1 provide the parts outside the CDR3, is DSGVTQTPKHLITATGQRVTLRCSPRSGDLSVYWYQQSLDQGLQFLIQYYNGEERAKGNILERFSAQQFPDLHSELNLSSLELGDSALYFCASSVGGTLNEQFFGPGTRLTVL.

The rearrangement joins TRBV7-2 to TRBJ2-1; maybe TRBD2 (5 bases). Germline V gene lookup returns CDR1 SGHTA and CDR2 FQGNSA. This CDR3 region has 13 residues. V shed 1 base and J shed 12 bases, with 13 bases lying between them. The CDR3 sequence is CASSLGGSEVQFF. The CDR3 bases are TGTGCCAGCAGCTTAGGAGGGTCTGAGGTGCAGTTCTTC.

The J gene is TRBJ2-5, the V gene TRBV7-9; 8 bases fit TRBD2. The CDR3 is made up of 16 amino acids. V was clipped by 2 bases and J by 5 bases; unmatched bases: 10. Germline assignment: CDR1 SEHNR and CDR2 FQNEAQ (reference sequence). CDR3 DNA: TGTGCCAGCAGCTTACTCTCTGGTAGCGGGACTGAGACCCAGTACTTC. This encodes CASSLLSGSGTETQYF.

The genes are TRBV19 and TRBJ2-5; D remains unclear. Germline V gives CDR1 LNHDA, CDR2 SQIVND (reference sequence). This CDR3 region has 15 residues. Deletions cut 9 bases from V and 4 bases from J, with 21 bases between. The CDR3 DNA reads TGTGCCAGACGGCCGGAGTGGTCCTCTTTAGAGACCCAGTACTTC. This encodes CARRPEWSSLETQYF.

In regard to this clone: Germline is not matched at one junction end, which may reflect a read error. This chain joins TRBV11-2 and TRBJ1-2; D is ambiguous. CDR3 size: 14 residues. CDR1 is SGHAT and CDR2 is FQNNGV in the germline V gene. CDR3 bases: TGTGCCAGCAGCTTAGATCTTTTGAACTCTGGCTACACCTTC. Amino acids: CASSLDLLNSGYTF.

V is TRBV2 and J is TRBJ2-3; 8 nucleotides agree with TRBD1. J gave up 2 bases and V 4 bases, and 5 bases lay outside the gene matches. Germline CDR1 reads SNHLY; CDR2 reads FYNNEI. The CDR3 covers 15 residues. The CDR3 loop reads CASSGTGSSTDTQYF. The CDR3 region has the DNA TGTGCCAGCAGTGGGACAGGGTCATCCACAGATACGCAGTATTTT.